What follows are 24 T cell receptor beta chains derived from one specimen sequenced in a study of regulatory T cells in long-lasting Graves disease. TCR beta libraries were built with iRepertoire HTBI primers and Arm-PCR of CDR3 regions. A single record per CDR3 protein comes from TCRdb applying MiXCR to the multiplex PCR reads. Of about 330,000 distinct CDR3 sequences listed, about 17% are singletons. Documented time point: newly diagnosed GD, antithyroid drugs for less than 3 months. PBMC-extracted RNA yielded the TCR library. A further study also used this sample, focusing on T cells in Graves' hyperthyroidism and ophthalmopathy.

Material: peripheral blood mononuclear cells (PBMCs), obtained at new diagnosis, from a patient treated with antithyroid drugs. All receptors come from a woman between 18 and 29 years old with Graves disease.

This clonotype was counted only a few times. V usage is TRBV27 and J usage is TRBJ2-5, with D maybe TRBD1 (6 bases). V shed 6 bases and J shed 3 bases, with 17 bases lying between them. Germline assignment: CDR1 MNHEY and CDR2 SMNVEV (reference sequence). CDR3 length equals 15 residues. In DNA form, the CDR3 reads TGTGCCAGCAGCCCCCGGGGCAGGGGAAAAGAGACCCAGTACTTC. Translating gives CASSPRGRGKETQYF.

This clonotype was counted a few times. The chain is built from TRBV6-2 or TRBV6-3 and TRBJ2-2; the D is unclear. V shed 2 bases and J shed 6 bases, with 7 bases lying between them. This CDR3 has 13 residues. Germline lookup yields CDR1 MNHEY and CDR2 SVGEGT. CDR3 loop: CASSYPPPGELFF. The DNA for the CDR3 is TGTGCCAGCAGTTACCCGCCCCCCGGGGAGCTGTTTTTT.

The rearrangement uses TRBV7-6 and TRBJ1-6, with TRBD1 identical over 7 bases. Germline-derived CDR1 and CDR2 are SGHVS and FNYEAQ. With 5 bases clipped from V and 10 bases from J, the junction kept 8 bases outside the gene matches. This CDR3 comprises 14 residues. This CDR3 is CASSPTGDGSPLHF. The CDR3 DNA is TGTGCCAGCAGCCCAACAGGGGATGGCTCACCCCTCCACTTT.

Many counts were recorded for this clonotype. The chain carries TRBV11-1 and TRBJ2-4; no clear D gene. V was trimmed by 7 bases and J by 3 bases, leaving 10 bases between them. Germline V gene lookup returns CDR1 SGHAT and CDR2 FQDESV (reference sequence). The length of the CDR3 is 13 residues. Here the CDR3 reads CASTEGNKNIQYF. The DNA of the CDR3 is TGTGCCAGCACCGAAGGGAACAAAAACATTCAGTACTTC.

This clonotype has just a few counts. Written as DNA, the CDR3 is TGTGCCATCAGTGACAGGGGGACCGGGGAGCTGTTTTTT. Translation gives CAISDRGTGELFF. The chain combines TRBV10-3 with TRBJ2-2; TRBD1 agrees at 7 bases. Germline CDR1 is ENHRY and CDR2 is SYGVKD. This CDR3 region has 13 residues. The ends lost 3 bases at V and 5 bases at J; junction bases unmatched: 0.

The CDR3 loop is CASSQTGSSYEQYF. In DNA, the CDR3 is TGTGCCAGCAGCCAGACAGGGAGCTCCTACGAGCAGTACTTC. V is TRBV12-3 or TRBV12-4 and J is TRBJ2-7, with 7 bases matching TRBD1. The CDR3 extends over 14 amino acids. The V segment lost 6 bases and the J segment 0 bases; nucleotides outside the gene matches: 5.

This clonotype has ten or more counts. This sequence joins TRBV6-2 or TRBV6-3 and TRBJ2-1; 9 bases agree with TRBD2. The V gene's germline CDR1 is MNHEY and CDR2 SVGEGT. With 6 bases clipped from V and 3 bases from J, the junction kept 6 bases outside the gene matches. This CDR3 spans 15 amino acids. The CDR3 region is CASRPLAGSYNEQFF. The CDR3, as DNA: TGTGCCAGCAGGCCTCTAGCGGGGAGCTACAATGAGCAGTTCTTC.

The chain links TRBV4-1 to TRBJ2-7; no definite D call. V was trimmed by 8 bases and J by 3 bases, leaving 20 bases between them. Per germline, CDR1 MGHRA and CDR2 YSYEKL. The CDR3 is 15 residues long. The CDR3 DNA is TGCGCCAGCTCCCTAACAAGTGAAACTATCTACGAGCAGTACTTC. Amino acid sequence: CASSLTSETIYEQYF.

The chain is built from TRBV12-3 or TRBV12-4 and TRBJ2-1, with D unresolved. The J call may be wrong; the DNA end is better matched by TRBJ2-4. This CDR3 is built from 16 residues. The CDR3 is CASSLGPRLSENIQYF. The CDR3 region has the DNA TGTGCCAGCAGTTTAGGACCCAGGTTATCCGAAAACATTCAGTACTTC.

The J gene is TRBJ2-2, the V gene TRBV5-1; 11 bases agree with TRBD1. Looked up from germline, CDR1 is SGHRS and CDR2 is YFSETQ. Trimming cost V 4 bases and J 6 bases; bases outside gene matches: 8. This CDR3 region has 16 residues. The CDR3 DNA sequence: TGCGCCAGCAGCCAAAGGACAGGGGGCGCCTCCGGGGAGCTGTTTTTT. It yields the protein CASSQRTGGASGELFF.

This clonotype occurred many times. The V call is TRBV28, the J call TRBJ2-1; D call uncertain. Trimming took off 2 bases at V and 7 bases at J, with 12 bases between the two ends. CDR1 and CDR2 (germline): MDHEN, SYDVKM. This CDR3 has 14 amino acids. The CDR3 sequence: CASSLTMSDNEQFF. CDR3 nucleotides: TGTGCCAGCAGTTTAACCATGTCTGATAATGAGCAGTTCTTC.

This chain joins TRBV5-1 and TRBJ2-7, with 12 bases fitting TRBD2. The germline gives CDR1 SGHRS, CDR2 YFSETQ. V lost 3 bases and J lost 3; bases outside the gene matches: 19. The CDR3 runs 20 residues. In nucleotides, the CDR3 is TGCGCCAGCAGCTATAGAGGGGGGACTAGCGGGTTAGCGCCGTTCTACGAGCAGTACTTC. It encodes CASSYRGGTSGLAPFYEQYF.

This clonotype was seen ten or more times. V usage is TRBV18 and J usage is TRBJ1-2; D uncertain. The CDR3 is 16 amino acids. In germline, CDR1 is KGHSH, CDR2 LQKENI. With 3 bases removed from V and 8 bases from J, the gap between germline ends came to 22 bases. CDR3 region: CASSPRAAGVGFGYTF. The CDR3 DNA sequence: TGTGCCAGCTCACCGAGGGCTGCTGGGGTCGGATTCGGCTACACCTTC.

The genes are TRBV20-1 and TRBJ2-7, with TRBD2 matching 9 bases. Trimming cost V 0 bases and J 4 bases; bases outside gene matches: 13. The CDR3 loop spans 17 amino acids. Germline V CDR1 and CDR2: DFQATT, SNEGSKA (reference sequence). The CDR3 loop reads CSARDRLAGEVGYEQYF. The CDR3 DNA follows: TGCAGTGCTAGAGATCGGTTAGCGGGAGAGGTGGGTTACGAGCAGTACTTC.

This clonotype was recorded at least ten times. The chain is built from TRBV3-1 and TRBJ2-1; D ambiguous. The germline gives CDR1 LGHDT, CDR2 YNNKEL (reference sequence). This CDR3 is built from 15 residues. Trimming cost V 0 bases and J 7 bases, with 13 bases left between them. CDR3 nucleotide sequence: TGTGCCAGCAGCCAAGAAAGGACCCTGGTGAATGAGCAGTTCTTC. This gives the protein CASSQERTLVNEQFF.

This clonotype was observed at least ten times. The chain has TRBV6-2 or TRBV6-3 and TRBJ2-5, with TRBD2 matching 7 bases. CDR3 length equals 14 residues. The ends lost 6 bases at V and 5 bases at J; junction bases unmatched: 9. The germline gives CDR1 MNHEY, CDR2 SVGEGT. In DNA, the CDR3 is TGTGCCAGCAGCTCTAGCGGCCAATGGGAGACCCAGTACTTC. Its translation: CASSSSGQWETQYF.

This clonotype was seen repeatedly, ten times or more. The chain employs TRBV20-1 and TRBJ2-1; tentative D call: TRBD2 (6 bases). Trimming pared 3 bases from V and 4 bases from J, leaving 16 bases between. The CDR3 consists of 15 residues. Germline CDR1 is DFQATT and CDR2 is SNEGSKA (reference sequence). In DNA, the CDR3 is TGCAGTGCTAGGACTAGGAGATCAAGGTACAATGAGCAGTTCTTC. As protein: CSARTRRSRYNEQFF.

At least ten counts were recorded for this clonotype. The gene calls are TRBV11-2 and TRBJ1-4; D gene unclear. The CDR3 is made up of 12 amino acids. Germline V gene lookup returns CDR1 SGHAT and CDR2 FQNNGV. V was shortened by 8 bases and J by 8 bases, with 12 bases between the two germline ends. The CDR3: CASGSRPEKLFF. CDR3 bases: TGTGCCAGCGGGTCCCGGCCCGAAAAACTGTTTTTT. The full variable domain, its missing parts supplied by reference TRBV11-2 and TRBJ1-4, is EAGVAQSPRYKIIEKRQSVAFWCNPISGHATLYWYQQILGQGPKLLIQFQNNGVVDDSQLPKDRFSAERLKGVDSTLKIQPAKLEDSAVYLCASGSRPEKLFFGSGTQLSVL.

This clonotype was counted many times. The V call is TRBV28, the J call TRBJ2-7; 8 bases map to TRBD2. Germline CDR1 is MDHEN and CDR2 is SYDVKM. Trimming took 8 bases from V and 4 from J; bases not matched to a gene: 13. There are 15 residues in the CDR3. CDR3 nucleotides: TGTGCCAGCCTAGATAGCGACGGCGGGGGGTACGAGCAGTACTTC. It specifies CASLDSDGGGYEQYF.

Many counts were recorded for this clonotype. V gene TRBV6-2 or TRBV6-3 combines with J gene TRBJ2-5; TRBD2 aligns across 10 bases. The CDR3 has 15 amino acids. With V trimmed by 6 bases and J by 2 bases, 6 bases remained unmatched. CDR1 is MNHEY and CDR2 is SVGEGT in the germline V gene. In DNA form, the CDR3 reads TGTGCCAGCAGGCAGCGGGGGGGCCGTCAAGAGACCCAGTACTTC. Its translation is CASRQRGGRQETQYF.

J is TRBJ1-3 and V is TRBV20-1; D ambiguous. V shed 5 bases and J shed 4 bases, with 9 bases lying between them. Germline CDR1 DFQATT, CDR2 SNEGSKA (reference sequence). The CDR3 extends over 12 amino acids. CDR3 protein: CSAPLGGNTIYF. CDR3 DNA sequence: TGCAGTGCTCCTCTTGGGGGAAACACCATATATTTT.

J is TRBJ1-6 and V is TRBV2, with 8 bases lining up with TRBD1. The J segment lost 8 bases and the V segment lost 6 bases, leaving 6 bases of the junction unmatched. The CDR3 totals 14 residues. Germline V CDR1 and CDR2: SNHLY, FYNNEI. Written as DNA, the CDR3 is TGTGCCAGCAGGCGGGACAGGTCGGATTCACCCCTCCACTTT. Protein product: CASRRDRSDSPLHF.

The table lists this clonotype with many counts. This sequence joins TRBV2 and TRBJ2-7; D could derive from TRBD1 or TRBD2 (5 bases each). Per the germline V gene, CDR1 is SNHLY and CDR2 is FYNNEI. The CDR3 sequence is 15 residues long. Trimming pared 4 bases from V and 0 bases from J, leaving 13 bases between. The CDR3 nucleotides are TGTGCCAGCAGTGGGGACGGTTTTAGCTCCTACGAGCAGTACTTC. Protein: CASSGDGFSSYEQYF.

Many counts were recorded for this clonotype. The V gene is TRBV7-8, the J gene TRBJ2-5; tentatively, D is TRBD2 (6 bases). The CDR3 is 15 residues long. V lost 5 bases, J lost 0 bases, and 13 bases lay in between. CDR1 SGHVS and CDR2 FQNEAQ come from the germline V gene. CDR3 sequence reads: CASSRGGRNQETQYF. CDR3 in DNA: TGTGCCAGCAGCCGCGGTGGGAGGAACCAAGAGACCCAGTACTTC.